The clone carrying this T cell receptor (beta chain) was counted between two and nine times. This entry comes from a study of patients and donors after allogeneic stem cell transplantation. TCRdb passed the RT-PCR reads through MiXCR, listing each CDR3 protein once. The data contain about 11,000 distinct CDR3 sequences, about 20% of them seen just once; the ten biggest clones take up roughly 50%. The V gene lost 1 base and the J gene lost 1 base, with 11 bases spanning the gap. Looked up from germline, CDR1 is SGHKS and CDR2 is YYEKEE (reference sequence). The CDR3 runs to 16 residues. This receptor was identified in a human donor who was either an allogeneic HSCT recipient or a stem cell or donor lymphocyte infusion donor (not recorded which). It is not recorded whose cells these are; they may come from a transplant donor. Sequencing was carried out using blood, either unsorted or a sorted T cell fraction (not recorded which). The chain combines TRBV5-5 with TRBJ2-2; D may be TRBD1 (5 bases). The CDR3 DNA follows: TGTGCCAGCAGCTTGTGGGGTGACAGGAACACCGGGGAGCTGTTTTTT. Translating gives CASSLWGDRNTGELFF. Combining the CDR3 with reference TRBV5-5 and TRBJ2-2 gives the whole variable domain DAGVTQSPTHLIKTRGQQVTLRCSPISGHKSVSWYQQVLGQGPQFIFQYYEKEERGRGNFPDRFSARQFPNYSSELNVNALLLGDSALYLCASSLWGDRNTGELFFGEGSRLTVL.